This TCR beta chain derives from a study of cytomegalovirus exposure and HLA in healthy donors. General study findings and limits: A cluster of highly shared sequence variants was likely a sequencing artifact. TCR beta sequences reportedly predicted most subjects' HLA-A and HLA-B alleles accurately. A few chains linked to CMV were shown in vitro to be specific for CMV antigens.

This clone was detected only once. Its antigen is not known. This PCR relied on a set of 60 Vbeta primers and 13 Jbeta primers. Produced via immunoSEQ multiplex PCR; TCRdb's table is partial and in-frame only. The sample has approximately 140,000 clones, less than 85% seen once; the top ten hold 6% to 6.5%. This CDR3 has 15 residues. The V gene's germline CDR1 is MNHEY and CDR2 SVGAGI. V shed 5 bases, J shed 1 base, and the junction held 4 bases outside the gene matches. This receptor was taken from a man in his forties or fifties in good health and CMV-seropositive. V usage is TRBV6-5 and J usage is TRBJ2-2; the match to TRBD1 covers 7 bases. The sequencing sample was made of PBMCs. For the CDR3, the DNA is TGTGCCAGCAGTCCTCGGACAGGGAACACCGGGGAGCTGTTTTTT. Residues: CASSPRTGNTGELFF.